A selection of T cell receptor beta chains follows, all from one sample in a study of shared clonotypes between healthy human individuals. Libraries were prepared by immunoSEQ multiplex PCR; TCRdb keeps only in-frame clonotypes and omits some of them. Here the sample spans about 2.4 million clones, approximately 90% being singletons. Source material: naive CD4+ T cells sorted from blood. The receptors shown here come from a young man in good health. CDR3s include the opening cysteine and the closing phenylalanine or tryptophan. The D gene is left open where the match is weak. Clone size, where shown, is once, few, many, or a class for clones that have expanded.

>TRBJ2-5|13|-|TRBV11-2|TRBD2
CASSRTSGGTQYF
TGTGCCAGCAGCCGTACTAGCGGGGGGACCCAGTACTTC
>TRBJ2-7|14|-|TRBV5-1|TRBD1
CASSGDRGLYEQYF
TGCGCCAGCAGCGGGGACAGGGGGCTGTACGAGCAGTACTTC
>TRBJ2-2|15|-|TRBV21-1|-
CASSNKGRDVGELFF
TGTGCCAGCAGCAATAAGGGGAGAGACGTCGGGGAGCTGTTTTTT
>TRBJ1-5|15|-|TRBV18|-
CASSPQNAYNQPQHF
TGTGCCAGCTCACCCCAGAACGCTTATAATCAGCCCCAGCATTTT
>TRBJ2-1|12|-|TRBV10-3|TRBD2
CAISGGADEQFF
TGTGCCATCAGCGGGGGGGCAGATGAGCAGTTCTTC
>TRBJ2-3|18|few|TRBV30|-
CAWSQWGGRSISTDTQYF
TGTGCCTGGAGTCAGTGGGGGGGCCGGAGTATTAGCACAGATACGCAGTATTTT
>TRBJ2-1|14|-|TRBV7-2|TRBD2
CASSLGLAGAEQFF
TGTGCCAGCAGCTTAGGGCTAGCGGGGGCTGAGCAGTTCTTC
>TRBJ2-1|21|-|TRBV4-1|TRBD2
CASSLNPRTSGSWASYNEQFF
TGCGCCAGCAGTCTCAATCCCCGGACTAGCGGGAGTTGGGCCTCCTACAATGAGCAGTTCTTC
>TRBJ2-5|15|-|TRBV7-2|-
CASSPTGGYQETQYF
TGTGCCAGCAGCCCGACGGGCGGGTACCAAGAGACCCAGTACTTC
>TRBJ1-4|14|-|TRBV30|TRBD1
CAWSVGTGGQKLFF
TGTGCCTGGAGTGTTGGGACAGGGGGGCAAAAACTGTTTTTT
>TRBJ1-5|13|once|TRBV6-5|TRBD1
CASSRTGNQPQHF
TGTGCCAGCAGCCGGACAGGGAACCAGCCCCAGCATTTT
>TRBJ2-4|14|-|TRBV28|TRBD2
CASSLSGGPDIQYF
TGTGCCAGCAGTTTATCGGGGGGGCCGGACATTCAGTACTTC